This is a list of T cell receptor beta chains from one sample in a study of blood T cell repertoires in COVID-19. Clones were sequenced by immunoSEQ multiplex PCR, and TCRdb holds only the in-frame ones, with some missing. The repertoire holds roughly 150,000 clones, with roughly 84% as singletons. Sequenced: peripheral blood. The receptors come from a woman aged 50 to 65 with COVID-19, enrolled during active disease. The conserved cysteine and the conserved F or W are not part of the CDR3 here.

J | V | CDR3
TRBJ1-1 | TRBV2 | ASTTQTDMNTEAF
TRBJ2-7 | TRBV2 | ASSTDSYEQY
TRBJ2-5 | TRBV2 | ASSPVGGALYRETQY
TRBJ1-5 | TRBV6-5 | ASKGQENQPQH
TRBJ1-3 | TRBV18 | ASSPGGLGNTIY
TRBJ2-7 | TRBV11-3 | ASSLGSVWEQY
TRBJ2-3 | TRBV12-5 | ASGFGQTSTDTQY
TRBJ2-2 | TRBV11-3 | ASSPGLGGDTGELF
TRBJ2-5 | TRBV30 | AWSPTSGETQY
TRBJ1-2 | TRBV10-2 | ASSVVDRGEGYT
TRBJ2-2 | TRBV11-2 | ASSLRRGGASSARELF
TRBJ2-3 | TRBV4-2 | ASSQERGSGGITDTQY